This T cell receptor beta chain appears in the sequencing data of a study of T cells in Graves' hyperthyroidism and ophthalmopathy. About the study: Sampling of peripheral blood happened at initial diagnosis, prior to any treatment.

To note about this clonotype: Its antigen is still unknown.

Any patient presenting with uncontrolled infection, other autoimmune disease, pregnancy or lactation was left out. Study-level findings and limits: The model foresaw ophthalmopathy a median 6.5 months prior to onset.

TCR beta CDR3 region amplification was performed from RNA transcripts. RT-PCR in the first round (using the HTBI primer set) targeted the TCR CDR3. TCRdb reprocessed the multiplex PCR reads via MiXCR and lists one record per CDR3 protein. The table includes more than 300,000 distinct CDR3 sequences, about 14% detected once. V gave up 2 bases and J gave up 4 bases, with 12 bases separating them. Germline CDR1 is MGHDK and CDR2 is SYGVNS. The CDR3 runs 15 residues. The origin of this receptor is a woman in her twenties or thirties with Graves' ophthalmopathy. The chain uses TRBV25-1 and TRBJ1-3, with D maybe TRBD1 (6 bases). Input material: blood. CDR3 protein: CASSEARTVGNTIYF. Written as DNA, the CDR3 is TGTGCCAGCAGTGAAGCCCGGACAGTCGGAAACACCATATATTTT.